A selection of T cell receptor beta chains follows, all from one sample in a study of a mutant IDH1 vaccine in newly diagnosed glioma. Sequenced by immunoSEQ multiplex PCR; TCRdb stores in-frame clones only, minus some. The data contain some 30,000 clones, 79% of them seen just once; the ten biggest clones take up roughly 10%. Their specific antigens are unknown. Sequencing used PBMCs, obtained from a glioma patient whose treatment included an IDH1 peptide vaccine. Receptors were obtained from a woman between 25 and 40 years old with glioma. Some clones in this sample may be carry-over from other donors' samples. Each CDR3 is given with its conserved first and last residue. A D gene is named only where the DNA matches it firmly. Rows may omit the clone size; those that give it use once, few, many or a size class.

J gene,D gene,clone size,V gene,CDR3 DNA,CDR3 protein
TRBJ2-5,TRBD2,few,TRBV7-2,TGTGCCAGCAGCGCAGGACTAGCGGGAGGTGAGACCCAGTACTTC,CASSAGLAGGETQYF
TRBJ2-3,NA,NA,TRBV10-1,TGCGCCAGCAGTGAGAGAAGCACAGATACGCAGTATTTT,CASSERSTDTQYF
TRBJ1-4,NA,NA,TRBV27,TGTGCCAGCAGTCTCCAGACAGGAACTGATGAAAAACTGTTTTTT,CASSLQTGTDEKLFF
TRBJ1-1,NA,NA,TRBV13,TGTGCCAGCAGCGGCCTAGGGAGGCGGAATGAAGCTTTCTTT,CASSGLGRRNEAFF
TRBJ1-4,NA,NA,TRBV27,TGTGCCAGCAGTTTTCGAGATCATCCCGCTGAAAAACTGTTTTTT,CASSFRDHPAEKLFF
TRBJ2-2,NA,NA,TRBV7-2,TGTGCCAGCAGCCCCGTGCCCGGGGAGCTGTTTTTT,CASSPVPGELFF
TRBJ1-1,NA,few,TRBV28,TGTGCCAGCAGTCCCTCCGACAGGTACACTGAAGCTTTCTTT,CASSPSDRYTEAFF
TRBJ1-3,NA,NA,TRBV9,TGTGCCAGCAGCGTAGGGAGGGGTGACACCATATATTTT,CASSVGRGDTIYF
TRBJ2-7,TRBD2,once,TRBV4-1,TGCGCCAGCAGCCATCTAGCGGGAGGGCCCGGGCAGTACTTC,CASSHLAGGPGQYF
TRBJ1-1,TRBD1,NA,TRBV9,TGTGCCAGCAGCTCGCAGACAGGGGGCTACACTGAAGCTTTCTTT,CASSSQTGGYTEAFF
TRBJ2-1,NA,few,TRBV27,TGTGCCAGCAGAACGCCGGCGGTTGGTGAGCAGTTCTTC,CASRTPAVGEQFF
TRBJ2-3,TRBD2,NA,TRBV4-1,TGCGCCAGCAGCCGAGGTAGCGGGGCTTCCACAGATACGCAGTATTTT,CASSRGSGASTDTQYF
TRBJ2-7,NA,NA,TRBV5-1,TGCGCCAGCAGCTTGGGCGGACAGCTTTACGAGCAGTACTTC,CASSLGGQLYEQYF
TRBJ1-1,TRBD1,NA,TRBV28,TGTGCCAGCGGATCAGGGGGTAACACTGAAGCTTTCTTT,CASGSGGNTEAFF
TRBJ2-1,TRBD1,NA,TRBV5-4,TGTGCCAGCAGCTGGTGGACACGACAGGGGAATGAGCAGTTCTTC,CASSWWTRQGNEQFF
TRBJ2-1,TRBD2,NA,TRBV9,TGTGCCAGCAGCGCGGGACTAGCGGAGCAGAATGAGCAGTTCTTC,CASSAGLAEQNEQFF
TRBJ2-3,NA,NA,TRBV14,TGTGCCAGCAGCCAAGGGGGCTTCTGGGATACGCAGTATTTT,CASSQGGFWDTQYF
TRBJ1-2,NA,NA,TRBV4-1,TGCGCCAGCAGCCACCTACTTCTTGGGGGGTTCTATGGCTACACCTTC,CASSHLLLGGFYGYTF
TRBJ2-3,TRBD2,NA,TRBV11-2,TGTGCCAGCAGCTTAACCCTGACTAGCGGGATGACAGATACGCAGTATTTT,CASSLTLTSGMTDTQYF
TRBJ2-3,NA,NA,TRBV10-1,TGCGCCAGCAGCGAGAATGGGGCGGATACGCAGTATTTT,CASSENGADTQYF
TRBJ1-3,NA,NA,TRBV13,TGTGCCAGCAGCTTAGAGGGTCTGTCTCCTGGAAACACCATATATTTT,CASSLEGLSPGNTIYF
TRBJ1-2,NA,few,TRBV7-9,TGTGCCAGCACCTCTTCCCCCGTCGCCGGCCCTAATGGCTACACCTTC,CASTSSPVAGPNGYTF
TRBJ2-1,NA,NA,TRBV7-9,TGTGCCAGCAGCTTAGTAACCCTCTACAATGAGCAGTTCTTC,CASSLVTLYNEQFF
TRBJ1-2,NA,NA,TRBV2,TGTGCCGGGTCTAAAGGGTTTAGTGGCTACACCTTC,CAGSKGFSGYTF
TRBJ1-3,NA,NA,TRBV30,TGTGCCTGGAGCCTCCCTGGCGGTGGAAACACCATATATTTT,CAWSLPGGGNTIYF
TRBJ2-3,NA,NA,TRBV18,TGTGCCAGCTCACCAAGGGCTGCAACGCAGGCGCAGTATTTT,CASSPRAATQAQYF
TRBJ2-1,TRBD1,NA,TRBV5-4,TGTGCCTGGGCCTTAGGGGGCGAGGTAAATGAGCAGTTCTTC,CAWALGGEVNEQFF
TRBJ2-1,NA,NA,TRBV7-9,TGTGCCAGCAGCTTAGGGGGGCCCCTCGGCGAGCAGTTCTTC,CASSLGGPLGEQFF
TRBJ1-3,NA,NA,TRBV7-6,TGTGCCAGCAGCCGGAGCCAGGGAAACTCTGGAAACACCATATATTTT,CASSRSQGNSGNTIYF
TRBJ1-5,TRBD1,large,TRBV19,TGTGCCAGTAGTTCCACCGGGACAGGGCTCCAGCATTTT,CASSSTGTGLQHF
TRBJ2-6,NA,once,TRBV7-9,TGTGCCAGCAGCTTAGCGGATAGCTCTGGGGCCAACGTCCTGACTTTC,CASSLADSSGANVLTF
TRBJ2-2,NA,NA,TRBV19,TGTGCCAGTAGTATAGGGGGTAGCGGGAACACCGGGGAGCTGTTTTTT,CASSIGGSGNTGELFF
TRBJ2-1,TRBD2,NA,TRBV29-1,TGCAGCGCTGCGACTAGCGTGGGGAATGAGCAGTTCTTC,CSAATSVGNEQFF
TRBJ2-3,TRBD1,NA,TRBV28,TGTGCCAGCAGTTTAGGGACAGGGCGAGCAGATACGCAGTATTTT,CASSLGTGRADTQYF
TRBJ2-4,TRBD2,NA,TRBV2,TGTGCCAGCAGCCAGGCCCAGCGGGGGTTAGGGAACATTCAGTACTTC,CASSQAQRGLGNIQYF
TRBJ1-1,NA,few,TRBV2,TGTGCCAGCAGTGAGACTGGGAACACTGAAGCTTTCTTT,CASSETGNTEAFF
TRBJ1-1,NA,few,TRBV19,TGTGCCAGTAGCTCGGGGCGGAACACTGAAGCTTTCTTT,CASSSGRNTEAFF
TRBJ1-2,NA,NA,TRBV2,TGTGCCAGCAGTGCAACAGTCGTGGCCTCTGGCTACACCTTC,CASSATVVASGYTF
TRBJ1-1,NA,few,TRBV2,TGTGCCAGCAGTGAAGACCCAGTTAATGAAGCTTTCTTT,CASSEDPVNEAFF
TRBJ2-1,TRBD2,NA,TRBV6-6,TGTGCCAGCAGCCCGACTAGCGGAGGATACAATGAGCAGTTCTTC,CASSPTSGGYNEQFF
TRBJ2-7,NA,once,TRBV7-9,TGTGCCAGCAGTCATTTCCGGGACTACGAGCAGTACTTC,CASSHFRDYEQYF
TRBJ1-5,NA,NA,TRBV4-1,TGCGCCAGCAGCCAAGTCATCTTGCCTACCGGACAGCCCCAGCATTTT,CASSQVILPTGQPQHF
TRBJ1-2,NA,NA,TRBV29-1,TGCAGCGTTAGAGGGGGGACTAACTATGGCTACACCTTC,CSVRGGTNYGYTF
TRBJ1-1,NA,NA,TRBV9,TGTGCCAGCAGCGTAGGGGGGACTGAAGCTTTCTTT,CASSVGGTEAFF
TRBJ1-1,NA,NA,TRBV28,TGTGCCAGCAGTTTATGGGGGTCCACGAACACTGAAGCTTTCTTT,CASSLWGSTNTEAFF
TRBJ1-1,NA,NA,TRBV2,TGTGCCAGCCGTCGAGGGGAGAACACTGAAGCTTTCTTT,CASRRGENTEAFF
TRBJ1-6,TRBD1,few,TRBV18,TGTGCCAGCTCACCTCGACAGGGCAGGGATAATTCACCCCTCCACTTT,CASSPRQGRDNSPLHF
TRBJ2-1,TRBD2,NA,TRBV27,TGTGCCAGCAGTTACACCGGGACTAGTACCCCCTACAATGAGCAGTTCTTC,CASSYTGTSTPYNEQFF
TRBJ1-1,TRBD1,few,TRBV6-1,TGTGCCAGCAACCCTCTACAGGGGGCTATTGAAGCTTTCTTT,CASNPLQGAIEAFF
TRBJ2-7,NA,NA,TRBV27,TGTGCCAGCAGCCTGGGGGGTAGTTCCTACGAGCAGTACTTC,CASSLGGSSYEQYF
TRBJ2-3,TRBD2,NA,TRBV6-5,TGTGCCAGCAGTTTACGACTAGCGGGTAACACAGATACGCAGTATTTT,CASSLRLAGNTDTQYF
TRBJ2-7,NA,NA,TRBV10-1,TGCGCCAGCAGTGCGGGTCTGGGCGAGCAGTACTTC,CASSAGLGEQYF
TRBJ2-1,NA,few,TRBV6-1,TGTGCCAGCGGACTAAAGGGAAATGAGCAGTTCTTC,CASGLKGNEQFF
TRBJ2-7,NA,NA,TRBV13,TGTGCCAGCAGACGTCCCCGCCGAGGTTGGGAGTCCTACGAGCAGTACTTC,CASRRPRRGWESYEQYF